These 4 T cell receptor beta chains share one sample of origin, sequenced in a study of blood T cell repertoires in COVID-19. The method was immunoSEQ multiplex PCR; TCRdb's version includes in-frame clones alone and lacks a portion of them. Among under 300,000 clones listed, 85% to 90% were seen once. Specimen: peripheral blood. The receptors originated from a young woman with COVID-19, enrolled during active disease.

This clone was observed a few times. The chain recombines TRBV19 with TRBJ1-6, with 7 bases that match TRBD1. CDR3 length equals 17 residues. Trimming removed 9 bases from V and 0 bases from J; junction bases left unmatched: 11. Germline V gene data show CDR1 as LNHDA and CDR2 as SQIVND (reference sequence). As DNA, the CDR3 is TGTGCCAGACATACAGGGGCCCCGAGCTCCTATAATTCACCCCTCCACTTT. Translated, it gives CARHTGAPSSYNSPLHF.

This CDR3 is CASSYGTGGEKLFF. CDR3 bases: TGTGCCAGCAGTTATGGGACAGGAGGCGAAAAACTGTTTTTT. This chain joins TRBV6-5 and TRBJ1-4; TRBD1 agrees at 8 bases. CDR3 length: 14 residues. J was trimmed by 8 bases and V by 3 bases; bases with no gene match: 5. Germline CDR1 reads MNHEY; CDR2 reads SVGAGI.

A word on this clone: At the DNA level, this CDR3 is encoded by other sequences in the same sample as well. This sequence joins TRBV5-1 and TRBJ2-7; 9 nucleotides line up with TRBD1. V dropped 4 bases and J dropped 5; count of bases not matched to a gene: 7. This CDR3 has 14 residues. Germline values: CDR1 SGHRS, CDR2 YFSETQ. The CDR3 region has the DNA TGCGCCAGCAGCCTACGGACAGGGGAGGACGAGCAGTACTTC. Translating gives CASSLRTGEDEQYF.

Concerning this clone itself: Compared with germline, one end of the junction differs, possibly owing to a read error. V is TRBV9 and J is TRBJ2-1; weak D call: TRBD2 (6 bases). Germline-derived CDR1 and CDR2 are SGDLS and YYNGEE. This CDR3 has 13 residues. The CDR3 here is CASRVGGGGEQFF. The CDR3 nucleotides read TGTGCCAGCAGAGTAGGTGGGGGAGGTGAGCAGTTCTTC. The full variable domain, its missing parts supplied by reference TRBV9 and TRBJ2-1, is DSGVTQTPKHLITATGQRVTLRCSPRSGDLSVYWYQQSLDQGLQFLIQYYNGEERAKGNILERFSAQQFPDLHSELNLSSLELGDSALYFCASRVGGGGEQFFGPGTRLTVL.